Sequencing of this T cell receptor beta chain was carried out in a study of shared clonotypes between healthy human individuals. CD45RO-negative cells were positively selected for CCR7, leaving out terminally differentiated effector memory CD45RA+ cells. Every donor, a Caucasian adult, lived in Nashville, Tennessee. With 5 bases removed from V and 2 bases from J, the gap between germline ends came to 13 bases. CDR1 is SQVTM, CDR2 ANQGSEA, per germline. CDR3 length equals 13 residues. Whole-study results and caveats: It was the non-shared clonotypes that had lower generation probabilities than clonotypes shared by all four donors.

Concerning this clone: The antigen remains undetermined.

The data were produced by immunoSEQ multiplex PCR, yet TCRdb's version contains in-frame clones alone and is incomplete. The table includes about 2 million clones, about 95% detected once. The receptor's source is a young man in good health. The rearrangement uses TRBV29-1 and TRBJ2-7; D possibly corresponds to TRBD1 (5 bases). Sequenced input: naive CD8+ T cells sorted from blood. The CDR3 sequence is CSVLAGITYEQYF. The CDR3 coding sequence is TGCAGCGTTCTTGCAGGGATAACCTACGAGCAGTACTTC.